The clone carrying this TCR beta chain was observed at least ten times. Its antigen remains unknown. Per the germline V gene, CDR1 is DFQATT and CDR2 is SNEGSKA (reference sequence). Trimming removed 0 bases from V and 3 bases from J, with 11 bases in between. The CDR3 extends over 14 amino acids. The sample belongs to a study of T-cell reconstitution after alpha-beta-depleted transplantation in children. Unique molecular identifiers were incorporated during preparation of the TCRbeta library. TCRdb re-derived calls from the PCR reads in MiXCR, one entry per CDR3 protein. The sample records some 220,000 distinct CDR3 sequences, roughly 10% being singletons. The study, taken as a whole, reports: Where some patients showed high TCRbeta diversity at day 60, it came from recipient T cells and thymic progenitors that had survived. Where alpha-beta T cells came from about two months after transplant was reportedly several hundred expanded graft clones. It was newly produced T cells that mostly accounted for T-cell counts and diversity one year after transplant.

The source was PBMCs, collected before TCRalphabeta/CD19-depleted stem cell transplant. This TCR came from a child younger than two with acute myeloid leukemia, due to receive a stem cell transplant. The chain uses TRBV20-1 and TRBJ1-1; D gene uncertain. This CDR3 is CSARDSRRDTEAFF. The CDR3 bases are TGCAGTGCTAGAGATTCCAGAAGGGACACTGAAGCTTTCTTT.